This T cell receptor (beta chain) is from a study of blood T cell repertoires in COVID-19. Study-level background: T cells, B-cell-depleted T cells, or PBMCs provided the cDNA or gDNA that served as material.

Trimming cost V 5 bases and J 8 bases, with 18 bases left between them. The CDR3 covers 14 residues. Per germline, CDR1 LNHDA and CDR2 SQIVND (reference sequence). In the original workflow: Nucleated cell counts were estimated from reference gene primer amplification. Here immunoSEQ multiplex PCR was the method, and the copy in TCRdb shows in-frame clones only, minus some. V, J and clone size are taken as reported in that table, and D and trimming were inferred from the DNA itself. The table records about 220,000 clones, 84% of them present only once. The sample comprised peripheral blood. This clonotype was sampled from a woman aged 55-70 years who had recovered from COVID-19. The rearrangement uses TRBV19 and TRBJ1-2; a weak D match, TRBD1 (5 bases). The CDR3 DNA is TGTGCCAGTAGTGACGGACAACTCGACGGGGGCTACACCTTC. As protein: CASSDGQLDGGYTF.